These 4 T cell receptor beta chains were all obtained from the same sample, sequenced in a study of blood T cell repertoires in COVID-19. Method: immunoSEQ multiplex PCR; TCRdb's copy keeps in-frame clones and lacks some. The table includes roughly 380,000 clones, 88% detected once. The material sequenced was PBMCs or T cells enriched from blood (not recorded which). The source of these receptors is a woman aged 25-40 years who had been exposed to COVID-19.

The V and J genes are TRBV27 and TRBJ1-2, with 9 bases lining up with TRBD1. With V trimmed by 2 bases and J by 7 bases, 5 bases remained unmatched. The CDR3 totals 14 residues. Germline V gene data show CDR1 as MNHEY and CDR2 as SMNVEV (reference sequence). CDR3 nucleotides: TGTGCCAGCAGTTTAGGGGGACAGGGCCCTGGCTACACCTTC. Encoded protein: CASSLGGQGPGYTF.

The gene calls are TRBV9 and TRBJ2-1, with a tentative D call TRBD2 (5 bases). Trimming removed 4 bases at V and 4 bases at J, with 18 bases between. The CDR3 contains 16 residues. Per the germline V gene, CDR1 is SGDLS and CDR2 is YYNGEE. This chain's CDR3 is CASSLTDYPWYNEQFF. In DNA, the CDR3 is TGTGCCAGCAGCCTAACAGACTACCCGTGGTACAATGAGCAGTTCTTC.

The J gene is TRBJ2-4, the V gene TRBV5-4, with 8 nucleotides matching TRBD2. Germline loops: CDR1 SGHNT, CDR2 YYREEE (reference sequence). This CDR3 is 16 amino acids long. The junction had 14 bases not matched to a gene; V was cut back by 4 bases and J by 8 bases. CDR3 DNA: TGTGCCAGCAGCACCACAGCCGGGACTAGGGGGGACATTCAGTACTTC. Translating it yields CASSTTAGTRGDIQYF.

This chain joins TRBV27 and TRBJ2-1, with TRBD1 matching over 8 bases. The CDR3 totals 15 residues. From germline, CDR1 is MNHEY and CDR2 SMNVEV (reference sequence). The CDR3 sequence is CASFRGQVPYNEQFF. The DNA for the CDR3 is TGTGCTAGCTTCAGGGGGCAAGTCCCCTACAATGAGCAGTTCTTC.